A selection of T cell receptor beta chains follows, all from one sample in a study of shared clonotypes between healthy human individuals. TCRdb's table, derived via immunoSEQ multiplex PCR, lists solely in-frame clones and lacks some. Here the sample spans about 580,000 clones, roughly 98% being singletons. Sequencing was carried out using naive CD8+ T cells sorted from blood. The receptors come from a young man in good health. Both conserved end residues are part of each CDR3. A D gene is named only where the DNA matches it firmly.

j_call: TRBJ2-7; v_call: TRBV28; d_call: NA; cdr3_aa: CATRQGIWREGSYEQYF; cdr3_nt: TGTGCCACCCGACAGGGGATTTGGCGGGAGGGCTCCTACGAGCAGTACTTC
j_call: TRBJ2-1; v_call: TRBV4-3; d_call: NA; cdr3_aa: CASSSYLRGNYNEQFF; cdr3_nt: TGCGCCAGCAGCTCTTACCTACGGGGGAATTACAATGAGCAGTTCTTC
j_call: TRBJ2-1; v_call: TRBV29-1; d_call: TRBD2; cdr3_aa: CSDTGTSGLYNEQFF; cdr3_nt: TGCAGCGACACGGGGACTAGCGGGCTCTACAATGAGCAGTTCTTC
j_call: TRBJ1-4; v_call: TRBV5-6; d_call: NA; cdr3_aa: CASSFYREEGNEKLFF; cdr3_nt: TGTGCCAGCAGCTTTTACAGGGAGGAGGGTAATGAAAAACTGTTTTTT
j_call: TRBJ1-1; v_call: TRBV13; d_call: NA; cdr3_aa: CASSPPLVQGRYTEAFF; cdr3_nt: TGTGCCAGCAGCCCCCCTCTTGTGCAGGGCCGGTACACTGAAGCTTTCTTT
j_call: TRBJ2-4; v_call: TRBV5-1; d_call: NA; cdr3_aa: CASSLGIDREVIQYF; cdr3_nt: TGCGCCAGCAGCTTGGGTATTGACAGGGAGGTTATTCAGTACTTC
j_call: TRBJ2-2; v_call: TRBV7-9; d_call: NA; cdr3_aa: CASSPAQGGRTGELFF; cdr3_nt: TGTGCCAGCAGCCCCGCCCAGGGGGGTCGGACCGGGGAGCTGTTTTTT
j_call: TRBJ2-7; v_call: TRBV2; d_call: NA; cdr3_aa: CASFSGTDYEQYF; cdr3_nt: TGTGCCAGCTTCTCCGGGACCGACTACGAGCAGTACTTC
j_call: TRBJ2-2; v_call: TRBV29-1; d_call: TRBD2; cdr3_aa: CSVDGREGLTGELFF; cdr3_nt: TGCAGCGTTGACGGGCGGGAGGGCCTAACCGGGGAGCTGTTTTTT
j_call: TRBJ2-5; v_call: TRBV15; d_call: TRBD2; cdr3_aa: CATSKGSGTQETQYF; cdr3_nt: TGTGCCACCAGCAAGGGTAGCGGGACTCAAGAGACCCAGTACTTC